The 21 T cell receptor beta chains below all came from one sample that was sequenced in a study of beta chain features in type 1 diabetes. Expressed TCRB transcripts were sequenced because the entire RNA isolate underwent reverse transcription. Assay: immunoSEQ multiplex PCR; the TCRdb copy retains only in-frame clones and omits some. In the table there are roughly 230,000 clones, 7.5% to 10% of which are singletons. The sample taken for sequencing was naive CD4+ T cells from blood. The origin of the receptors is a woman under 30 in good health.

The chain links TRBV28 to TRBJ1-1, with 8 bases fitting TRBD1. In germline, CDR1 is MDHEN, CDR2 SYDVKM. The V segment lost 6 bases and the J segment 5 bases; nucleotides outside the gene matches: 14. This CDR3 region has 16 residues. This CDR3 reads CASSQLQSQGGTEAFF. The CDR3 region has the DNA TGTGCCAGCAGCCAACTGCAGTCACAGGGGGGGACTGAAGCTTTCTTT.

In DNA, the CDR3 is TGTGCCAGTAGTAACCGGGACTTGGGGGAGCAGTACTTC. This encodes CASSNRDLGEQYF. V is TRBV19 and J is TRBJ2-7; D is possibly TRBD2 (6 bases). Germline assignment: CDR1 LNHDA and CDR2 SQIVND (reference sequence). There are 13 residues in the CDR3. V lost 4 bases and J 7 bases, leaving 14 bases between the germline ends.

The V gene is TRBV27, the J gene TRBJ1-2; D is perhaps TRBD1 (6 bases). Trimming cost V 6 bases and J 5 bases, with 16 bases left between them. CDR3 length: 14 amino acids. Germline CDR1 reads MNHEY; CDR2 reads SMNVEV (reference sequence). The CDR3, as DNA: TGTGCCAGCAGATCACAGGGAGTGGGGTATGGCTACACCTTC. Protein: CASRSQGVGYGYTF.

This clone was seen more than once but under ten times. The chain combines TRBV6-5 with TRBJ2-7; TRBD1 agrees at 7 bases. CDR3 length equals 14 residues. Germline lookup yields CDR1 MNHEY and CDR2 SVGAGI. V was clipped by 4 bases and J by 2 bases; unmatched bases: 5. CDR3 in amino acids: CASSSDRSTYEQYF. Written as DNA, the CDR3 is TGTGCCAGCAGTTCGGACAGGAGTACCTACGAGCAGTACTTC.

This clone was seen more than once but under ten times. The chain joins TRBV7-9 to TRBJ2-7; possible D gene TRBD2, 6 bases. Germline lookup yields CDR1 SEHNR and CDR2 FQNEAQ (reference sequence). There are 15 residues in the CDR3. Between the trimmed V and J ends, which lost 5 bases and 1 base, there was a span of 15 bases. The CDR3, as DNA: TGTGCCAGCAGCGCCCCGTCCGGGGGTTCCTACGAGCAGTACTTC. Translation: CASSAPSGGSYEQYF.

In its sample, this clone was seen many times. V and J are TRBV29-1 and TRBJ2-7, with a tentative D call TRBD1 (6 bases). Per the germline V gene, CDR1 is SQVTM and CDR2 is ANQGSEA. V shed 3 bases and J shed 3 bases, with 6 bases lying between them. The CDR3 covers 11 residues. The CDR3 reads CSVEDSYEQYF. CDR3 nucleotides: TGCAGCGTTGAGGACAGCTACGAGCAGTACTTC.

This clone has more than one count but fewer than ten. The DNA of the CDR3 is TGCGCCAGCAGCCTTGACGACACGTATAGCAATCAGCCCCAGCATTTT. Translation gives CASSLDDTYSNQPQHF. This chain uses TRBV4-1 with TRBJ1-5; D unresolved. V dropped 4 bases and J dropped 0 bases, with 13 bases sitting between them. The V gene's germline CDR1 is MGHRA and CDR2 YSYEKL. This CDR3 is 16 amino acids long.

V is TRBV5-1 and J is TRBJ2-1, with D perhaps TRBD1 (6 bases). The germline V and J ends were trimmed by 4 bases and 0 bases, with 14 bases remaining between them. CDR3 length: 16 amino acids. Germline V gives CDR1 SGHRS, CDR2 YFSETQ. CDR3 residues: CASSVTGQRSYNEQFF. CDR3 bases: TGCGCCAGCAGCGTGACAGGTCAACGCTCCTACAATGAGCAGTTCTTC. The whole variable domain, remainder taken from reference TRBV5-1 and TRBJ2-1, is KAGVTQTPRYLIKTRGQQVTLSCSPISGHRSVSWYQQTPGQGLQFLFEYFSETQRNKGNFPGRFSGRQFSNSRSEMNVSTLELGDSALYLCASSVTGQRSYNEQFFGPGTRLTVL.

CDR3 nucleotides: TGCGCCAGCAGCCTTATGCAGGGACAGACTAATTCACCCCTCCACTTT. This sequence encodes CASSLMQGQTNSPLHF. The chain uses TRBV5-1 and TRBJ1-6; 7 bases agree with TRBD1. This CDR3 comprises 16 residues. The V gene end was trimmed by 4 bases and the J gene end by 6 bases; junction bases not matched to a gene: 10. Germline loops: CDR1 SGHRS, CDR2 YFSETQ.

The rearrangement joins TRBV14 to TRBJ2-2; D not certain. CDR3 length: 13 residues. Trimming removed 4 bases at V and 5 bases at J, with 8 bases between. The germline gives CDR1 SGHDN, CDR2 FVKESK. CDR3 loop: CASSPFGTGELFF. The DNA for the CDR3 is TGTGCCAGCAGCCCCTTCGGGACCGGGGAGCTGTTTTTT.

In this sample, this clone turned up a few times. The DNA for the CDR3 is TGCAGCGGAGGGAGTTATGAAAAACTGTTTTTT. Translating it yields CSGGSYEKLFF. The rearrangement uses TRBV29-1 and TRBJ1-4; D remains ambiguous. V lost 7 bases to trimming and J lost 6 bases, with 9 bases between them. This CDR3 is built from 11 residues. Germline CDR1 reads SQVTM; CDR2 reads ANQGSEA.

Only a few counts were recorded for this clone. CDR3 coding DNA: TGTGCTAGTGCCCCACGGAGAGGGCGAGATACGCAGTATTTT. Protein sequence: CASAPRRGRDTQYF. This chain connects TRBV12-5 to TRBJ2-3; TRBD2 might be the D (5 bases). The germline gives CDR1 LGHNT, CDR2 FRNRAP. V was cut by 7 bases and J by 5 bases, with 16 bases left in between. The CDR3 consists of 14 residues. Full variable domain (rest looked up from reference TRBV12-5 and TRBJ2-3): DARVTQTPRHKVTEMGQEVTMRCQPILGHNTVFWYRQTMMQGLELLAYFRNRAPLDDSGMPKDRFSAEMPDATLATLKIQPSEPRDSAVYFCASAPRRGRDTQYFGPGTRLTVL.

This chain uses TRBV18 with TRBJ1-6; 8 bases match TRBD1. There are 17 residues in the CDR3. With 8 bases clipped from V and 7 bases from J, the junction kept 16 bases outside the gene matches. The germline V gene has CDR1 KGHSH and CDR2 LQKENI. The CDR3 DNA is TGTGCCAGCACACGACCTCGAACAGGGGGGGAGAATTCACCCCTCCACTTT. This encodes CASTRPRTGGENSPLHF.

The table lists this clone with a few counts. V gene TRBV18 combines with J gene TRBJ2-3, with 10 bases that match TRBD1. This CDR3 comprises 18 residues. V lost 3 bases to trimming and J lost 1 base; unmatched junction nucleotides: 10. The germline V gene encodes CDR1 KGHSH and CDR2 LQKENI. The CDR3 nucleotides read TGTGCCAGCTCACCCCTCGGGATCGGGACAGGGGGCACAGATACGCAGTATTTT. Protein product: CASSPLGIGTGGTDTQYF.

V usage is TRBV6-5 and J usage is TRBJ1-1; D is uncertain. Trimming took 6 bases from V and 10 from J, leaving 15 bases between them. CDR3 length: 12 amino acids. From germline, CDR1 is MNHEY and CDR2 SVGAGI. The CDR3 loop is CASSPPVTRAFF. CDR3 bases: TGTGCCAGCAGCCCCCCGGTTACTAGAGCTTTCTTT.

This clone was seen ten or more times. The chain joins TRBV30 to TRBJ2-3; D might be TRBD1 (5 bases). Germline lookup yields CDR1 GTSNPN and CDR2 SVGIG (reference sequence). The CDR3 is 12 amino acids. V was pared by 0 bases and J by 4 bases, with 5 bases between. Written as DNA, the CDR3 is TGTGCCTGGAGTGTAGGGGCAGATACGCAGTATTTT. This codes for CAWSVGADTQYF.

The chain carries TRBV9 and TRBJ2-3, with TRBD2 identical over 13 bases. The CDR3 runs 18 residues. V was pared by 2 bases and J by 0 bases, with 6 bases of the junction left unmatched. The germline V gene encodes CDR1 SGDLS and CDR2 YYNGEE. In DNA, the CDR3 is TGTGCCAGCAGCGTTCCGGGACTAGCGGGATTTAGCACAGATACGCAGTATTTT. The encoded protein is CASSVPGLAGFSTDTQYF.

The chain carries TRBV30 and TRBJ1-4; 10 nucleotides align to TRBD1. CDR1 and CDR2 (germline): GTSNPN, SVGIG (reference sequence). The CDR3 contains 14 residues. Trimming cost V 7 bases and J 12 bases; bases outside gene matches: 14. The CDR3 is CAFRSGTGVGQLFF. CDR3 coding DNA: TGTGCCTTCCGTTCCGGGACAGGGGTGGGACAACTGTTTTTT.

This clone was detected only a few times. The V and J genes are TRBV29-1 and TRBJ2-2; 9 positions agree with TRBD1. This CDR3 region has 13 residues. Germline loops: CDR1 SQVTM, CDR2 ANQGSEA. With 7 bases clipped from V and 5 bases from J, the junction kept 5 bases outside the gene matches. Written as DNA, the CDR3 is TGCAGCGCGGGACAGGGTAGGACCGGGGAGCTGTTTTTT. Protein: CSAGQGRTGELFF.

V usage is TRBV18 and J usage is TRBJ2-1; 8 bases match TRBD1. The junction had 9 bases not matched to a gene; V was cut back by 1 base and J by 7 bases. CDR3 length equals 16 residues. Germline CDR1 KGHSH, CDR2 LQKENI. The CDR3 region has the DNA TGTGCCAGCTCACCACAGACGGACAGGGACAAAAATGAGCAGTTCTTC. It is translated as CASSPQTDRDKNEQFF.

This clone occurred a few times. V usage is TRBV7-8 and J usage is TRBJ2-7; D perhaps matches TRBD2 (6 bases). CDR1 and CDR2 from the germline V gene are SGHVS and FQNEAQ. The V gene lost 1 base and the J gene lost 0 bases, with 13 bases spanning the gap. CDR3 length: 16 amino acids. The chain's CDR3 is CASSLGVRGSSYEQYF. The CDR3 DNA follows: TGTGCCAGCAGCTTAGGGGTTCGGGGGAGCTCCTACGAGCAGTACTTC. The entire variable domain, with the rest obtained from reference TRBV7-8 and TRBJ2-7, is as follows: GAGVSQSPRYKVAKRGQDVALRCDPISGHVSLFWYQQALGQGPEFLTYFQNEAQLDKSGLPSDRFFAERPEGSVSTLKIQRTQQEDSAVYLCASSLGVRGSSYEQYFGPGTRLTVT.